The present entry profiles one TCR beta chain with its context. Original handling: Scientists estimated how many nucleated cells there were by amplifying reference gene primers. The protocol was immunoSEQ multiplex PCR, while the TCRdb copy is restricted to in-frame clones and leaves out a portion. V and J calls and clone size come straight from that table; D and trimming were deduced from the DNA. The data show 150,000 to 200,000 clones, with 70% to 90% seen just once and roughly 5.6% held by the top ten. This specimen comes from a study of blood T cell repertoires in COVID-19. CDR1 and CDR2 (germline): LNHDA, SQIVND (reference sequence). V was shortened by 4 bases and J by 3 bases, with 13 bases between the two germline ends. The CDR3 has 16 amino acids.

The sequenced material came from peripheral blood. This chain joins TRBV19 and TRBJ2-6; perhaps TRBD1 as D (5 bases). The sequence derives from a man aged 35 to 55 with active or convalescent COVID-19. For the CDR3, the DNA is TGTGCCAGTAGTAGCAATGACAGAGGTGGGGCCAACGTCCTGACTTTC. Protein: CASSSNDRGGANVLTF.